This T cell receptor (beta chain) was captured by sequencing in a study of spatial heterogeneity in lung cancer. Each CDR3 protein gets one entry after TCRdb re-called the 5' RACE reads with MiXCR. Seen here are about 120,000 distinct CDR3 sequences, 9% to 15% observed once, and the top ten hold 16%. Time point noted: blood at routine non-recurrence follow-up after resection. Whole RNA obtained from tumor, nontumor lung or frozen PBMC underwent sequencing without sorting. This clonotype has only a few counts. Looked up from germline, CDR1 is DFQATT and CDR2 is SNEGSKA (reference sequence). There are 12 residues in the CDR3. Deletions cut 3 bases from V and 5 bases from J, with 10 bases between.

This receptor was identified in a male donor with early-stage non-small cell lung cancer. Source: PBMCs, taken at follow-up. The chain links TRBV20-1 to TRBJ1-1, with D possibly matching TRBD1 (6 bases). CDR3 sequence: CSASEGGTEAFF. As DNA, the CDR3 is TGCAGTGCTAGTGAAGGGGGTACTGAAGCTTTCTTT.